Following are 29 T cell receptor beta chains from one sample sequenced in a study of blood T cell repertoires in COVID-19. Clones were read by immunoSEQ multiplex PCR, and TCRdb kept only the in-frame ones, dropping some. The table lists 190,000 or so clones, just under 90% of them singletons. Sequenced: peripheral blood. The receptors here all came from a woman aged 18 to 35 who had recovered from COVID-19.

The V gene is TRBV12-5, the J gene TRBJ2-1, with a possible D match to TRBD2 (8 bases). CDR1 is LGHNT and CDR2 is FRNRAP in the germline V gene. The germline V and J ends were trimmed by 0 bases and 9 bases, with 18 bases remaining between them. The CDR3 runs 16 residues. CDR3 region: CASGLVINSGDSEQFF. The CDR3 DNA follows: TGTGCTAGTGGTTTGGTAATAAATAGCGGGGACAGTGAGCAGTTCTTC.

The chain recombines TRBV7-9 with TRBJ1-1, with 8 bases lining up with TRBD1. The CDR3 has 15 residues. Germline CDR1 SEHNR, CDR2 FQNEAQ (reference sequence). With 0 bases clipped from V and 4 bases from J, the junction kept 4 bases outside the gene matches. Written as DNA, the CDR3 is TGTGCCAGCAGCTTAGCGAGACAGGGGACCACTGAAGCTTTCTTT. Encoded protein: CASSLARQGTTEAFF.

The rearrangement uses TRBV7-9 and TRBJ1-3; no clear D gene. V was clipped by 11 bases and J by 5 bases, with 22 bases between them. The CDR3 spans 15 residues. Germline CDR1 and CDR2: SEHNR and FQNEAQ (reference sequence). The CDR3 nucleotides are TGTGCCTCCCGACACTCGGTTGCAGTGAGAAACACCATATATTTT. This sequence encodes CASRHSVAVRNTIYF.

This chain links TRBV7-2 with TRBJ1-2, with TRBD1 matching over 7 bases. The germline CDR1 and CDR2 sequences are SGHTA and FQGNSA. V trimming: 5 bases; J trimming: 7 bases; junction bases outside the gene matches: 10. The CDR3 totals 14 residues. The CDR3 DNA is TGTGCCAGCAGCGCGACATCGGGACAGCGTGGCTACACCTTC. Its translation is CASSATSGQRGYTF.

This sequence joins TRBV2 and TRBJ1-1; 8 bases are a match to TRBD1. The CDR3 runs to 16 residues. Germline CDR1 is SNHLY and CDR2 is FYNNEI. J lost 5 bases, V lost 3 bases, and 11 bases had no gene match. DNA for the CDR3: TGTGCCAGCAGTGATCCCCAGGGGGCGCCGGGGACTGAAGCTTTCTTT. Translation gives CASSDPQGAPGTEAFF.

The chain has TRBV18 and TRBJ2-7; D uncertain. Per the germline V gene, CDR1 is KGHSH and CDR2 is LQKENI. Trimming took 5 bases from V and 0 from J, leaving 5 bases between them. CDR3 length: 12 residues. The CDR3 is CASSSSSYEQYV. The DNA for the CDR3 is TGTGCCAGCTCATCGAGCTCCTACGAGCAGTACGTC.

This chain links TRBV19 with TRBJ2-1, with 8 nucleotides matching TRBD2. The CDR3 has 14 residues. Germline CDR1 is LNHDA and CDR2 is SQIVND (reference sequence). V lost 6 bases and J lost 8; bases outside the gene matches: 9. DNA of the CDR3: TGTGCCAGTAGCACGGGACTAGGATTCCATGAGCAGTTCTTC. Translation gives CASSTGLGFHEQFF.

V usage is TRBV24-1 and J usage is TRBJ1-2; D is unclear. Germline V gene lookup returns CDR1 KGHDR and CDR2 SFDVKD. The CDR3 loop spans 11 amino acids. Trimming stripped 0 bases from V and 11 bases from J, with 6 bases between. The DNA of the CDR3 is TGTGCCACCAGTGATTTGACAGAATACACCTTC. It is translated as CATSDLTEYTF.

A single count supports this clone. This rearrangement joins TRBV6-5 to TRBJ1-1; D gene unclear. The germline V gene encodes CDR1 MNHEY and CDR2 SVGAGI. This CDR3 is built from 12 residues. Trimming removed 8 bases from V and 0 bases from J, with 7 bases in between. CDR3 amino acids: CASLTLNTEAFF. CDR3 coding DNA: TGTGCCAGCCTAACCTTGAACACTGAAGCTTTCTTT.

The chain uses TRBV13 and TRBJ2-7; D gene ambiguous. The V gene's germline CDR1 is PRHDT and CDR2 FYEKMQ (reference sequence). The CDR3 runs to 15 residues. V shed 1 base and J shed 3 bases, with 13 bases lying between them. CDR3 loop: CASSLAARNHYEQYF. The CDR3, as DNA: TGTGCCAGCAGCTTAGCGGCTAGAAACCACTACGAGCAGTACTTC.

The chain links TRBV5-6 to TRBJ1-4; 9 positions agree with TRBD1. Germline-derived CDR1 and CDR2 are SGHDT and YYEEEE. V trimming: 3 bases; J trimming: 7 bases; junction bases outside the gene matches: 10. There are 16 residues in the CDR3. As DNA, the CDR3 is TGTGCCAGCAGCTCGGAAACCGGGACAGGGACTGAAAAACTGTTTTTT. It is translated as CASSSETGTGTEKLFF. The full variable domain, completed using reference TRBV5-6 and TRBJ1-4, is DAGVTQSPTHLIKTRGQQVTLRCSPKSGHDTVSWYQQALGQGPQFIFQYYEEEERQRGNFPDRFSGHQFPNYSSELNVNALLLGDSALYLCASSSETGTGTEKLFFGSGTQLSVL.

The genes are TRBV7-3 and TRBJ2-3; 11 bases are shared with TRBD2. The CDR3 totals 17 residues. Germline CDR1 reads SGHTA; CDR2 reads FQGTGA. V gave up 0 bases and J gave up 2 bases; unmatched junction bases: 4. DNA for the CDR3: TGTGCCAGCAGCTTAACTGGACTAGCGGGTACCACAGATACGCAGTATTTT. As protein: CASSLTGLAGTTDTQYF.

V is TRBV3-1 (or the pseudogene TRBV3-2) and J is TRBJ2-5, with D perhaps TRBD1 (6 bases). V shed 1 base and J shed 5 bases, with 14 bases lying between them. The germline CDR1 and CDR2 sequences are LGHDT and YNNKEL (reference sequence). CDR3 length: 15 amino acids. The CDR3 loop is CASSQVSGGRETQYF. As DNA, the CDR3 is TGTGCCAGCAGCCAAGTCTCTGGGGGCCGTGAGACCCAGTACTTC.

V usage is TRBV7-2 and J usage is TRBJ2-5, with 8 bases identical to TRBD2. This CDR3 is 15 amino acids long. Germline CDR1 and CDR2: SGHTA and FQGNSA. With V trimmed by 4 bases and J by 2 bases, 6 bases remained unmatched. CDR3 coding DNA: TGTGCCAGCAGCTCCCGACCGGGGGGGCAAGAGACCCAGTACTTC. Translation: CASSSRPGGQETQYF.

V is TRBV20-1 and J is TRBJ2-1; 16 nucleotides agree with TRBD2. Germline CDR1 DFQATT, CDR2 SNEGSKA (reference sequence). Trimming at V came to 3 bases and at J to 7 bases, leaving 12 bases not matched to a gene. CDR3 size: 18 residues. CDR3 bases: TGCAGTGCTAGTGGAGGGACTAGCGGGGGGGCGTTCTTTAATGAGCAGTTCTTC. Its translation: CSASGGTSGGAFFNEQFF.

This chain joins TRBV30 and TRBJ2-1; 9 bases match TRBD1. The CDR3 extends over 16 amino acids. The germline CDR1 and CDR2 sequences are GTSNPN and SVGIG (reference sequence). V gave up 0 bases and J gave up 3 bases; unmatched junction bases: 6. The CDR3 coding sequence is TGTGCCTGGAGTGTACAGGGGGCACACTACTACAATGAGCAGTTCTTC. Translation: CAWSVQGAHYYNEQFF.

This clone has only one observation. The chain employs TRBV6-5 and TRBJ1-5, with D tentatively TRBD1 (5 bases). There are 14 residues in the CDR3. V was cut by 6 bases and J by 7 bases, with 16 bases left in between. Looked up from germline, CDR1 is MNHEY and CDR2 is SVGAGI. CDR3 residues: CASSTGGGGQPQHF. The CDR3, as DNA: TGTGCCAGCAGCACGGGGGGAGGTGGCCAGCCCCAGCATTTT.

CDR3 loop: CASSKGDSPHDEQYV. DNA of the CDR3: TGTGCCAGCAGCAAAGGCGACAGCCCCCATGACGAGCAGTACGTC. V and J are TRBV21-1 and TRBJ2-7; TRBD1, the D gene given by the table, was not confirmed from the DNA. TRBV21-1 is a known pseudogene. This CDR3 comprises 15 residues.

This clone was detected only a few times. The chain couples TRBV7-3 to TRBJ2-6; the D gene is possibly TRBD1 (6 bases). This CDR3 region has 16 residues. The V and J ends lost 2 bases and 2 bases respectively, with 10 bases between them. Germline values: CDR1 SGHTA, CDR2 FQGTGA. CDR3 in amino acids: CASSLGPGAGANVLTF. The CDR3 DNA is TGTGCCAGCAGCTTAGGTCCAGGGGCTGGGGCCAACGTCCTGACTTTC. Based on the CDR3 plus reference TRBV7-3 and TRBJ2-6, the full variable domain is GAGVSQTPSNKVTEKGKYVELRCDPISGHTALYWYRQSLGQGPEFLIYFQGTGAADDSGLPNDRFFAVRPEGSVSTLKIQRTERGDSAVYLCASSLGPGAGANVLTFGAGSRLTVL.

The J gene is TRBJ2-7, the V gene TRBV2; 8 nucleotides align to TRBD2. CDR1 SNHLY and CDR2 FYNNEI come from the germline V gene. After removal of 5 bases from V and 3 bases from J, the junction contained 6 bases not matched to a gene. The CDR3 covers 14 residues. The CDR3 nucleotides read TGTGCCAGCAGTCGGGAGCGGGAGCTCTACGAGCAGTACGTC. As protein: CASSRERELYEQYV.

This chain joins TRBV24-1 and TRBJ2-7; 11 nucleotides align to TRBD2. Trimming cost V 5 bases and J 3 bases; bases outside gene matches: 17. Germline CDR1 is KGHDR and CDR2 is SFDVKD. CDR3 length equals 19 residues. CDR3 coding DNA: TGTGCCACCAGTGTGATGGACAGAAGAACTAGCGGGAGTATCTACGAGCAGTACGTC. Translation: CATSVMDRRTSGSIYEQYV.

A single count supports this clone. The chain uses TRBV7-2 and TRBJ2-2; 10 nucleotides align to TRBD2. This CDR3 contains 15 residues. CDR1 and CDR2 (germline): SGHTA, FQGNSA. J gave up 7 bases and V 3 bases, and 5 bases lay outside the gene matches. The CDR3 protein is CASSLTSGLGGELFF. CDR3 DNA sequence: TGTGCCAGCAGCTTGACTAGCGGGTTGGGCGGGGAGCTGTTTTTT.

The DNA for the CDR3 is TGTGCCAGCAGCCCCGGACAGGACCTATACAATGAGCAGTTCTTC. It is translated as CASSPGQDLYNEQFF. The rearrangement uses TRBV9 and TRBJ2-1; 7 bases line up with TRBD1. After removal of 4 bases from V and 4 bases from J, the junction contained 8 bases not matched to a gene. Germline values: CDR1 SGDLS, CDR2 YYNGEE. The CDR3 is 15 residues long.

The V call is TRBV11-2, the J call TRBJ2-5; 8 bases are shared with TRBD2. Germline lookup yields CDR1 SGHAT and CDR2 FQNNGV. The ends lost 3 bases at V and 5 bases at J; junction bases unmatched: 14. CDR3 length: 17 residues. CDR3 protein: CASSFPSGGGPQETQYF. As DNA, the CDR3 is TGTGCCAGCAGCTTCCCCTCGGGGGGGGGCCCTCAGGAGACCCAGTACTTC.

This clone appeared a single time. The V and J genes are TRBV7-2 and TRBJ2-1; 8 nucleotides line up with TRBD1. The ends lost 6 bases at V and 8 bases at J; junction bases unmatched: 9. CDR3 length equals 14 residues. Germline values: CDR1 SGHTA, CDR2 FQGNSA. The CDR3 coding sequence is TGTGCCAGCAGTTATGACAGGGGTGTCGATGAGCAGTTCTTC. Translating it yields CASSYDRGVDEQFF.

This clone was counted between two and nine times. This chain uses TRBV5-5 with TRBJ1-4; unclear D gene. V was pared by 4 bases and J by 1 base, with 8 bases between. The CDR3 runs 14 residues. Per the germline V gene, CDR1 is SGHKS and CDR2 is YYEKEE (reference sequence). The CDR3 sequence: CASSSTITNEKLFF. CDR3 in DNA: TGTGCCAGCAGCAGCACTATAACTAATGAAAAACTGTTTTTT.

The sample holds a few counts of this clone. The chain couples TRBV3-1 (or the pseudogene TRBV3-2) to TRBJ2-7; the match to TRBD1 covers 8 bases. The CDR3 loop spans 17 amino acids. Looked up from germline, CDR1 is LGHDT and CDR2 is YNNKEL (reference sequence). Unmatched junction bases numbered 11, after V lost 2 bases and J lost 2 bases. The CDR3 spells CASSQKSGQGWTYEQYF. DNA for the CDR3: TGTGCCAGCAGCCAAAAAAGCGGACAGGGTTGGACCTACGAGCAGTACTTC.

This clone came up a few times. V gene TRBV18 combines with J gene TRBJ1-1; D perhaps matches TRBD1 (5 bases). The length of the CDR3 is 13 residues. Trimming shortened V by 4 bases and J by 4 bases, and 10 bases separated the two germline ends. CDR1 and CDR2 (germline): KGHSH, LQKENI. Written as DNA, the CDR3 is TGTGCCAGCTCACTGCAGGGCGGCACTGAAGCTTTCTTT. It encodes CASSLQGGTEAFF.

The chain combines TRBV6-2 or TRBV6-3 with TRBJ2-1, with 11 nucleotides matching TRBD2. The CDR3 totals 16 residues. V shed 3 bases and J 0 bases; nucleotides not matched to a gene: 1. Germline V lookup: CDR1 MNHEY, CDR2 SVGEGT. In DNA, the CDR3 is TGTGCCAGCAGTTATCTAGCGGGGGGCTCCTACAATGAGCAGTTCTTC. Translating gives CASSYLAGGSYNEQFF.